The 14 T cell receptor beta chains below come from one sample, sequenced in a study of CD8 T cells in Susac syndrome. An input of about 0.5 to 1 ug of RNA was subjected to reverse transcription using random hexamers. Via MiXCR, TCRdb re-called the immunoSEQ multiplex PCR reads, giving one row per CDR3 protein. The sample yields roughly 100,000 distinct CDR3 sequences, roughly 95% seen once. Sequenced sample: CD8+ T cells from PBMCs. These receptors originate from a human donor with Susac syndrome.

The rearrangement links TRBV12-3 or TRBV12-4 to TRBJ1-2; unclear D gene. CDR3 size: 13 residues. V lost 2 bases, J lost 4 bases, and 8 bases lay in between. The CDR3 nucleotides are TGTGCCAGCAGTTTACGGGGTACCTATGGCTACACCTTC. This translates into CASSLRGTYGYTF.

This rearrangement joins TRBV2 to TRBJ2-1, with TRBD2 matching 10 bases. The V and J ends lost 6 bases and 10 bases, in that order; junction bases with no gene match: 3. The length of the CDR3 is 12 residues. Germline V gene data show CDR1 as SNHLY and CDR2 as FYNNEI. CDR3 nucleotides: TGTGCCAGCAGGGAACTAGCGGGGGAGCAGTTCTTC. Its translation is CASRELAGEQFF. Using reference TRBV2 and TRBJ2-1 for the parts outside the CDR3, the full variable domain is EPEVTQTPSHQVTQMGQEVILRCVPISNHLYFYWYRQILGQKVEFLVSFYNNEISEKSEIFDDQFSVERPDGSNFTLKIRSTKLEDSAMYFCASRELAGEQFFGPGTRLTVL.

The chain joins TRBV15 to TRBJ1-4, with a weak D call TRBD1 (6 bases). Germline V lookup: CDR1 LNHNV, CDR2 YYDKDF (reference sequence). The CDR3 has 16 residues. V lost 3 bases and J 8 bases, leaving 19 bases between the germline ends. The CDR3 is CATSRRLGGRREKLFF. CDR3 sequence (DNA): TGTGCCACCAGCAGGCGACTTGGGGGGCGAAGGGAAAAACTGTTTTTT.

The V gene is TRBV12-3 or TRBV12-4, the J gene TRBJ2-7, with a weak D call TRBD2 (6 bases). CDR3 length: 13 residues. The germline V and J ends were trimmed by 7 bases and 0 bases, with 10 bases remaining between them. In DNA, the CDR3 is TGTGCCAGCACCCCGCGGGACTCCTACGAGCAGTACTTC. This gives the protein CASTPRDSYEQYF.

The chain is built from TRBV9 and TRBJ2-1, with D tentatively TRBD2 (6 bases). There are 14 residues in the CDR3. Trimming cost V 4 bases and J 5 bases, with 13 bases left between them. Germline assignment: CDR1 SGDLS and CDR2 YYNGEE. The CDR3 is CASSPGGEDNEQFF. The CDR3 bases are TGTGCCAGCAGCCCAGGCGGGGAGGACAATGAGCAGTTCTTC.

The V and J genes are TRBV25-1 and TRBJ1-3, with D unclear. This CDR3 contains 15 residues. Trimming removed 3 bases at V and 0 bases at J, with 9 bases between. Looked up from germline, CDR1 is MGHDK and CDR2 is SYGVNS. The CDR3 is CASSDPRDSGNTIYF. The CDR3 nucleotides are TGTGCCAGCAGTGACCCCAGAGACTCTGGAAACACCATATATTTT.

The rearrangement links TRBV3-1 to TRBJ2-1; perhaps TRBD1 as D (6 bases). The CDR3 contains 14 residues. V shed 4 bases and J shed 7 bases, with 14 bases lying between them. Per germline, CDR1 LGHDT and CDR2 YNNKEL (reference sequence). The CDR3 sequence: CASSPTAGANEQFF. CDR3 DNA sequence: TGTGCCAGCAGCCCCACGGCAGGGGCAAATGAGCAGTTCTTC.

This clonotype was seen just once. The rearrangement uses TRBV27 and TRBJ2-1; TRBD2 agrees at 7 bases. CDR3 length: 16 amino acids. Per germline, CDR1 MNHEY and CDR2 SMNVEV (reference sequence). Unmatched junction bases numbered 11, after V lost 1 base and J lost 8 bases. In DNA form, the CDR3 reads TGTGCCAGCAGTTTATTGGAAGCGGGGCCGTCGGATGAGCAGTTCTTC. This encodes CASSLLEAGPSDEQFF.

The V gene is TRBV29-1, the J gene TRBJ1-1, with D possibly TRBD1 on 5 matching bases. Per germline, CDR1 SQVTM and CDR2 ANQGSEA. V lost 3 bases and J 0 bases, leaving 8 bases between the germline ends. The CDR3 has 13 amino acids. The CDR3, as DNA: TGCAGCGTTGATCCAGGGTTGAACACTGAAGCTTTCTTT. Translation: CSVDPGLNTEAFF.

The chain links TRBV6-5 to TRBJ2-7, with D perhaps matching TRBD1 or TRBD2 (5 bases each). V lost 8 bases and J 2 bases, leaving 16 bases between the germline ends. The CDR3 is made up of 14 amino acids. Germline values: CDR1 MNHEY, CDR2 SVGAGI. DNA for the CDR3: TGTGCCAGCTCCCCGGCCGGGGCCGCCTACGAGCAGTACTTC. It yields the protein CASSPAGAAYEQYF.

This clonotype is a singleton in its sample. The chain is built from TRBV5-6 and TRBJ1-6; 9 bases are a match to TRBD1. J was trimmed by 10 bases and V by 4 bases; bases with no gene match: 3. Per germline, CDR1 SGHDT and CDR2 YYEEEE. The CDR3 spans 13 residues. The CDR3 region has the DNA TGTGCCAGCAGCATTGGACAGGGGTCACCCCTCCACTTT. It specifies CASSIGQGSPLHF.

DNA for the CDR3: TGTGCCAGCAGGCCAAGCTCTGGGGCCAACGTCCTGACTTTC. Translated: CASRPSSGANVLTF. The chain uses TRBV28 and TRBJ2-6; no clear D. V was cut by 6 bases and J by 0 bases, with 6 bases left in between. Germline CDR1 reads MDHEN; CDR2 reads SYDVKM. The CDR3 consists of 14 residues.

The sample holds one count of this clonotype. The chain links TRBV3-1 to TRBJ2-3; 7 bases agree with TRBD1. The CDR3 sequence is 14 residues long. CDR1 is LGHDT, CDR2 YNNKEL, per germline (reference sequence). The V segment lost 0 bases and the J segment 5 bases; nucleotides outside the gene matches: 2. The CDR3 region is CASSQETGVDTQYF. Here the CDR3 DNA reads TGTGCCAGCAGCCAAGAAACAGGGGTAGATACGCAGTATTTT.

V and J are TRBV7-8 and TRBJ2-5, with D hard to call. The CDR3 runs to 15 residues. Germline lookup yields CDR1 SGHVS and CDR2 FQNEAQ. With 1 base removed from V and 5 bases from J, the gap between germline ends came to 14 bases. The CDR3 DNA follows: TGTGCCAGCAGCTTAGACCCTAGAGCTGATGAGACCCAGTACTTC. Translation: CASSLDPRADETQYF.